The 22 T cell receptor beta chains in this list originate from one sample, sequenced in a study of cytomegalovirus exposure and HLA in healthy donors. Generated by immunoSEQ multiplex PCR, the TCRdb table keeps only in-frame clones and is missing some. Among over 55,000 clones, 90% to 97% were seen once, and the ten largest hold approximately 0.91%. Sample: PBMCs. The receptors derive from a man in his late teens or twenties in good health and CMV-seronegative.

The rearrangement links TRBV5-1 to TRBJ2-5; tentative D call: TRBD1 (5 bases). This CDR3 is built from 13 residues. V was pared by 7 bases and J by 1 base, with 11 bases between. In germline, CDR1 is SGHRS, CDR2 YFSETQ. This CDR3 is CASRQGAQETQYF. CDR3 bases: TGCGCCAGCCGACAAGGGGCCCAAGAGACCCAGTACTTC.

The rearrangement joins TRBV11-3 to TRBJ2-1; D possibly corresponds to TRBD1 (6 bases). The V gene lost 5 bases and the J gene lost 8 bases, with 13 bases spanning the gap. The germline V gene has CDR1 SGHNT and CDR2 YENEEA. The CDR3 is 13 amino acids. In DNA, the CDR3 is TGTGCCAGCAGCAGCAGGGGATACGATGAGCAGTTCTTC. Its protein product is CASSSRGYDEQFF.

The chain employs TRBV5-1 and TRBJ2-5, with 7 bases identical to TRBD2. Germline-derived CDR1 and CDR2 are SGHRS and YFSETQ. With 4 bases clipped from V and 2 bases from J, the junction kept 5 bases outside the gene matches. The length of the CDR3 is 14 residues. The DNA of the CDR3 is TGCGCCAGCAGCCGAACTAGCGCTCAAGAGACCCAGTACTTC. Translation gives CASSRTSAQETQYF.

This chain links TRBV27 with TRBJ2-7, with 12 bases that match TRBD1. CDR3 size: 14 residues. With V trimmed by 7 bases and J by 6 bases, 7 bases remained unmatched. The germline gives CDR1 MNHEY, CDR2 SMNVEV (reference sequence). Here the CDR3 DNA reads TGTGCCAGCAAAAGGGACAGGGGGCAAGCCGAGCAGTACTTC. It yields the protein CASKRDRGQAEQYF.

The rearrangement joins TRBV18 to TRBJ1-1, with D perhaps matching TRBD1 (5 bases). Trimming left V 2 bases short and J 4 bases short, with 8 bases between. The CDR3 is 13 amino acids. Germline CDR1 KGHSH, CDR2 LQKENI. CDR3 loop: CASSPTGGTEAFF. CDR3 in DNA: TGTGCCAGCTCACCAACGGGGGGCACTGAAGCTTTCTTT.

Comment on this clone: An end of the junction does not agree with germline; a read error may underlie this. The chain couples TRBV5-1 to TRBJ2-1; 12 nucleotides line up with TRBD2. Germline V gives CDR1 SGHRS, CDR2 YFSETQ. CDR3 length: 18 amino acids. The CDR3 protein is CDSSLVPGGTSGYNEQFF. The CDR3 nucleotides read TGCGACAGCAGCTTGGTTCCCGGTGGGACTAGCGGGTACAATGAGCAGTTCTTC.

The chain combines TRBV28 with TRBJ1-5, with 7 bases aligning to TRBD1. This CDR3 has 14 residues. V was clipped by 2 bases and J by 5 bases; unmatched bases: 3. In germline, CDR1 is MDHEN, CDR2 SYDVKM. As DNA, the CDR3 is TGTGCCAGCAGTTTACCAGGGGGGCATCAGCCCCAGCATTTT. Protein: CASSLPGGHQPQHF.

This rearrangement joins TRBV4-1 to TRBJ2-2; a possible D gene is TRBD2 (6 bases). The CDR3 totals 17 residues. Deletions cut 4 bases from V and 1 base from J, with 16 bases between. Germline V gene lookup returns CDR1 MGHRA and CDR2 YSYEKL. The DNA of the CDR3 is TGCGCCAGCAGCCCTTCCTTCGGGACTCTGAACACCGGGGAGCTGTTTTTT. This sequence encodes CASSPSFGTLNTGELFF.

The rearrangement joins TRBV10-1 to TRBJ2-2; D is perhaps TRBD1 (6 bases). Germline loops: CDR1 WNHNN, CDR2 SYGVQD (reference sequence). The CDR3 runs to 15 residues. Trimming took off 3 bases at V and 4 bases at J, with 12 bases between the two ends. The CDR3 spells CASSEGGYPTGELFF. The CDR3 DNA sequence: TGCGCCAGCAGTGAAGGGGGATACCCCACCGGGGAGCTGTTTTTT.

This clone was counted a single time. The chain recombines TRBV9 with TRBJ2-3; TRBD2 aligns across 11 bases. This CDR3 has 17 amino acids. The germline V gene encodes CDR1 SGDLS and CDR2 YYNGEE. The junction had 12 bases not matched to a gene; V was cut back by 4 bases and J by 5 bases. CDR3 loop: CASSPEGSGRAQDTQYF. CDR3 nucleotide sequence: TGTGCCAGCAGCCCCGAGGGTAGCGGGAGGGCCCAAGATACGCAGTATTTT.

The CDR3 is CASSVSMNTEAFF. Here the CDR3 DNA reads TGTGCCAGCAGTGTGTCTATGAACACTGAAGCTTTCTTT. V gene TRBV2 combines with J gene TRBJ1-1; D not certain. CDR3 length: 13 residues. Germline loops: CDR1 SNHLY, CDR2 FYNNEI. The V gene lost 4 bases and the J gene lost 0 bases, with 6 bases spanning the gap.

The chain employs TRBV5-1 and TRBJ2-1; 9 bases fit TRBD2. The junction had 8 bases not matched to a gene; V was cut back by 1 base and J by 9 bases. Per the germline V gene, CDR1 is SGHRS and CDR2 is YFSETQ. CDR3 length equals 15 residues. The CDR3 protein is CASSLNAGGIVEQFF. CDR3 nucleotide sequence: TGCGCCAGCAGCTTGAATGCGGGAGGGATTGTTGAGCAGTTCTTC.

The rearrangement joins TRBV6-1 to TRBJ1-3; D ambiguous. Trimming pared 6 bases from V and 4 bases from J, leaving 10 bases between. CDR3 length: 13 amino acids. Germline V CDR1 and CDR2: MNHNS, SASEGT. The CDR3 nucleotides are TGTGCCAGCAGGGCTGGGCCAGGAAACACCATATATTTT. As protein: CASRAGPGNTIYF.

The chain joins TRBV29-1 to TRBJ2-3, with a tentative D call TRBD2 (9 bases). CDR1 SQVTM and CDR2 ANQGSEA come from the germline V gene. The germline V and J ends were trimmed by 7 bases and 2 bases, with 34 bases remaining between them. This CDR3 is 20 amino acids long. CDR3 amino acids: CSADPWTGRGAGGSTDTQYF. CDR3 DNA sequence: TGCAGCGCCGATCCTTGGACAGGGAGGGGAGCGGGAGGCTCCACAGATACGCAGTATTTT.

The rearrangement joins TRBV6-4 to TRBJ2-6, with a weak D call TRBD1 (6 bases). CDR3 length: 17 amino acids. V was shortened by 4 bases and J by 4 bases, with 17 bases between the two germline ends. CDR1 MRHNA and CDR2 SNTAGT come from the germline V gene. The CDR3 coding sequence is TGTGCCAGCAGTGTCCCAGGGGCGGTCTCGGGGGCCAACGTCCTGACTTTC. Its protein is CASSVPGAVSGANVLTF.

The chain employs TRBV28 and TRBJ1-2; 7 nucleotides line up with TRBD1. J lost 1 base, V lost 5 bases, and 13 bases had no gene match. Germline V lookup: CDR1 MDHEN, CDR2 SYDVKM. This CDR3 has 17 residues. The CDR3 sequence is CASSVEGGQLLNYGYTF. CDR3 DNA: TGTGCCAGCAGTGTTGAGGGGGGACAGCTTCTTAACTATGGCTACACCTTC.

The V gene is TRBV5-4, the J gene TRBJ2-7; TRBD2 matches at 10 bases. The CDR3 has 16 amino acids. V was pared by 2 bases and J by 3 bases, with 8 bases of the junction left unmatched. Germline V gene lookup returns CDR1 SGHNT and CDR2 YYREEE (reference sequence). Here the CDR3 reads CASSFKREGLYYEQYF. In nucleotides, the CDR3 is TGTGCCAGCAGCTTCAAGCGGGAGGGCCTCTACTACGAGCAGTACTTC.

The chain uses TRBV28 and TRBJ2-5; the match to TRBD2 covers 13 bases. J was trimmed by 3 bases and V by 5 bases; bases with no gene match: 6. The germline gives CDR1 MDHEN, CDR2 SYDVKM. The CDR3 is 16 residues long. The CDR3 nucleotides are TGTGCCAGCAGTCTCTGGACTAGCGGGGGAGAAGAGACCCAGTACTTC. Translation gives CASSLWTSGGEETQYF.

J is TRBJ1-2 and V is TRBV9; D unclear. The CDR3 is made up of 13 amino acids. Germline assignment: CDR1 SGDLS and CDR2 YYNGEE. V lost 4 bases and J lost 4, with 11 bases in between. The CDR3 nucleotides read TGTGCCAGCAGCTGGAGGCGAATCTATGGCTACACCTTC. It encodes CASSWRRIYGYTF.

The chain employs TRBV29-1 and TRBJ1-2; 11 nucleotides line up with TRBD1. The germline gives CDR1 SQVTM, CDR2 ANQGSEA. This CDR3 has 15 amino acids. The V and J ends lost 6 bases and 6 bases, in that order; junction bases with no gene match: 12. Here the CDR3 DNA reads TGCAGCGTCGGGGGACAGGGGGGACTCCTGGATGGCTACACCTTC. Its translation: CSVGGQGGLLDGYTF.

The genes are TRBV6-5 and TRBJ2-2, with TRBD2 identical over 10 bases. V lost 7 bases and J lost 7; bases outside the gene matches: 9. CDR3 length equals 15 residues. CDR1 MNHEY and CDR2 SVGAGI come from the germline V gene. CDR3: CASTRTSGTIGELFF. The CDR3 DNA is TGTGCCAGCACTCGTACTAGCGGGACTATCGGGGAGCTGTTTTTT.

The CDR3 here is CASSRQGPANEKLFF. DNA for the CDR3: TGCGCCAGCAGCCGACAGGGGCCAGCTAATGAAAAACTGTTTTTT. The genes are TRBV5-1 and TRBJ1-4; 8 bases align to TRBD1. With V trimmed by 4 bases and J by 3 bases, 5 bases remained unmatched. The CDR3 length is 15 residues. CDR1 SGHRS and CDR2 YFSETQ come from the germline V gene. The full variable domain, with the rest looked up from reference TRBV5-1 and TRBJ1-4, is KAGVTQTPRYLIKTRGQQVTLSCSPISGHRSVSWYQQTPGQGLQFLFEYFSETQRNKGNFPGRFSGRQFSNSRSEMNVSTLELGDSALYLCASSRQGPANEKLFFGSGTQLSVL.